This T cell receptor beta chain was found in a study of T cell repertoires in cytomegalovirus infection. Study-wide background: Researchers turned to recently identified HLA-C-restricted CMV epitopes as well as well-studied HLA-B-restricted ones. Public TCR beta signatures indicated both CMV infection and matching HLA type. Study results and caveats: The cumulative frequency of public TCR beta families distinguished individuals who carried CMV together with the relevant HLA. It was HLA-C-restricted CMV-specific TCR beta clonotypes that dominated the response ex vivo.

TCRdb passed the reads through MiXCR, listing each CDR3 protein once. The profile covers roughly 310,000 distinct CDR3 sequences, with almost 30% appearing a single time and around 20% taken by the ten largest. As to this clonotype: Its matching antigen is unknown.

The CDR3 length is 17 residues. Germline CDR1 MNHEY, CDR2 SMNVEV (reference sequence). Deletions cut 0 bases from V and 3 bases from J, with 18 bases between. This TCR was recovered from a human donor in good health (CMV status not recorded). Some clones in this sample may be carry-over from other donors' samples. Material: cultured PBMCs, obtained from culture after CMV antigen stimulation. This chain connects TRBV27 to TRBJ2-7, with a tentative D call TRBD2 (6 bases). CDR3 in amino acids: CASSLSPTRAAVYEQYF. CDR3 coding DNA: TGTGCCAGCAGTTTATCCCCGACTAGGGCGGCGGTCTACGAGCAGTACTTC.